These T cell receptor beta chains were read from a single sample in a study of shared clonotypes between healthy human individuals. TCRdb keeps only in-frame clones here, not all; method: immunoSEQ multiplex PCR. The repertoire holds millions of clones, with roughly 92% as singletons. The material sequenced was naive CD4+ T cells sorted from blood. The receptor set was obtained from a man aged 18 to 30 in good health. CDR3s include the opening cysteine and the closing phenylalanine or tryptophan. The D gene is left open where the match is weak. Clone size is shown for a subset of rows, as once, few, many or a class of expanded clone.

D gene: NA; V gene: TRBV6-1; clone size: NA; J gene: TRBJ1-2; CDR3 protein: CASSGQLLGGYTF; CDR3 DNA: TGTGCCAGCAGTGGGCAGCTTCTAGGTGGCTACACCTTC
D gene: NA; V gene: TRBV19; clone size: NA; J gene: TRBJ2-1; CDR3 protein: CASSIEGPHEQFF; CDR3 DNA: TGTGCCAGTAGTATTGAGGGGCCCCATGAGCAGTTCTTC
D gene: TRBD1; V gene: TRBV6-5; clone size: NA; J gene: TRBJ1-5; CDR3 protein: CASRPTGAAPQHF; CDR3 DNA: TGTGCCAGCAGACCCACAGGGGCGGCGCCCCAGCATTTT
D gene: NA; V gene: TRBV5-5; clone size: NA; J gene: TRBJ1-2; CDR3 protein: CASSLDQGRGYTF; CDR3 DNA: TGTGCCAGCAGCTTGGATCAGGGGAGAGGCTACACCTTC
D gene: TRBD1; V gene: TRBV19; clone size: NA; J gene: TRBJ1-2; CDR3 protein: CASRTWTGRKGGGYTF; CDR3 DNA: TGTGCCAGTAGGACGTGGACAGGGCGAAAAGGAGGCGGCTACACCTTC
D gene: NA; V gene: TRBV5-1; clone size: NA; J gene: TRBJ2-7; CDR3 protein: CASSLGRDAYEQYF; CDR3 DNA: TGCGCCAGCAGCTTGGGCAGGGATGCCTACGAGCAGTACTTC
D gene: NA; V gene: TRBV9; clone size: NA; J gene: TRBJ2-7; CDR3 protein: CASSVAGQAWYEQYF; CDR3 DNA: TGTGCCAGCAGCGTAGCTGGGCAGGCGTGGTACGAGCAGTACTTC
D gene: NA; V gene: TRBV5-1; clone size: NA; J gene: TRBJ2-5; CDR3 protein: CASSLTRTDQETQYF; CDR3 DNA: TGCGCCAGCAGCTTGACAAGGACAGACCAAGAGACCCAGTACTTC
D gene: NA; V gene: TRBV19; clone size: NA; J gene: TRBJ2-3; CDR3 protein: CASSMMAGPVTDTQYF; CDR3 DNA: TGTGCCAGTAGTATGATGGCGGGACCTGTCACAGATACGCAGTATTTT
D gene: TRBD2; V gene: TRBV19; clone size: once; J gene: TRBJ2-7; CDR3 protein: CATSRGVSGGYEQYF; CDR3 DNA: TGTGCCACCTCGAGGGGAGTTAGCGGGGGTTACGAGCAGTACTTC